This record looks at one T cell receptor (beta chain) sequence and its context. The sample is drawn from a study of blood T cell repertoires in COVID-19. For the study at large: Sites in the United States, Italy and Spain provided acute and convalescent COVID-19 samples. From T cells, B-cell-depleted T cells, or PBMCs came the material, which was cDNA or gDNA.

Under the authors' procedure: Estimation of nucleated cell counts was performed using reference gene primer amplification. Only in-frame clones appear in the TCRdb table, and some are missing; sequencing was by immunoSEQ multiplex PCR. The DNA was the basis for D and trimming; V, J and clone size are from that table. The data contain about 14,000 clones, less than 90% of them singletons. What was sequenced was peripheral blood. This clonotype originated in a man aged 45-65 years with active COVID-19.

The CDR3 protein is CASSVVPYGQGPLDSPLHF. DNA of the CDR3: TGTGCCAGCAGCGTAGTGCCGTATGGGCAGGGGCCTTTGGATTCACCCCTCCACTTT. This sequence joins TRBV9 and TRBJ1-6, with D possibly matching TRBD1 (6 bases). V was clipped by 0 bases and J by 8 bases, with 24 bases between them. The CDR3 totals 19 residues. Germline V gene data show CDR1 as SGDLS and CDR2 as YYNGEE.